This T cell receptor (beta chain) was documented in a study of breast tumors, draining lymph nodes, adjacent tissues. The CDR3 contains 15 residues. Germline loops: CDR1 SNHLY, CDR2 FYNNEI. With 3 bases removed from V and 2 bases from J, the gap between germline ends came to 11 bases. The lymph nodes were axillary draining lymph nodes from breast cancer patients. Study-wide results and limits: Data fit most tumor T cells coming from lymph node, expanding in tumor.

TCRdb itself ran the multiplex PCR reads through MiXCR, one entry per CDR3 protein. Of under 150,000 distinct CDR3 sequences listed, around 20% are singletons. The sample holds many counts of this clonotype. Its cognate antigen is unknown. The receptor comes from a female donor with breast cancer. Some clones in this sample may be carry-over from other donors' samples. The V gene is TRBV2, the J gene TRBJ1-3; a possible D gene is TRBD1 (5 bases). Sequences were obtained from axillary lymph node tissue. CDR3 in DNA: TGTGCCAGCAGTGATGTTGGGGGACCTGGAAACACCATATATTTT. Translating gives CASSDVGGPGNTIYF.